Listed below are T cell receptor beta chains from one sample, sequenced in a study of blood T cells in healthy people across ages. TCRdb used MiXCR to reprocess the 5' RACE reads, holding one entry per CDR3 protein. The table has about 1.6 million distinct CDR3 sequences, approximately 32% seen once. Sequenced sample: blood. These receptors all come from a woman aged 30 to 39 in good health. The CDR3 runs from the conserved cysteine through the conserved F or W. The order of the fields is J gene, V gene, clone size, D gene, CDR3 DNA, CDR3 protein. A D gene is named only where the DNA matches it firmly. A clone size is listed for some rows: how often the clone was seen (once, few, many), or a class if it is expanded.

>TRBJ2-5|TRBV20-1|NA|NA
TGCAGTGCTAGAGATTCCAGGGTGGACATTCACTACTTC
CSARDSRVDIHYF
>TRBJ2-3|TRBV12-5|few|NA
TGTGCTAGTCAAGGGAGCGGGGATACGCAGTATTTT
CASQGSGDTQYF
>TRBJ2-5|TRBV6-2/TRBV6-3|few|NA
TGTGCCAGCAGTTATACCGGACAGCCTCAAGAGACCCAGTACTTC
CASSYTGQPQETQYF
>TRBJ2-3|TRBV27|NA|TRBD1
TGTGCCAGCAGCGACGGAATATACAGGGGGTTGTTAGATACGCAGTATTTT
CASSDGIYRGLLDTQYF
>TRBJ2-7|TRBV12-3/TRBV12-4|few|TRBD2
TGTGCCAGCAGTGCCGTACCGGGACTAACCTCCTACGAGCAGTACTTC
CASSAVPGLTSYEQYF
>TRBJ1-2|TRBV9|few|TRBD1
TGTGCCAGCAGCGTAGACCCACGCAATCGGGACAGCCTCAACTATGGCTACACCTTC
CASSVDPRNRDSLNYGYTF
>TRBJ2-3|TRBV29-1|many|NA
TGCAGCGTTGGCTATACAGATACGCAGTATTTT
CSVGYTDTQYF
>TRBJ2-5|TRBV3-1|NA|NA
TGTGCCAGCAGCCAAAAATCCGGACAGTTAGAGACCCAGTACTTC
CASSQKSGQLETQYF
>TRBJ2-5|TRBV2|few|TRBD1
TGTGCCAGCAAAGGGACAGGGGGTAATCAAGAGACCCAGTACTTC
CASKGTGGNQETQYF
>TRBJ1-4|TRBV4-2|few|TRBD1
TGTGCCAGCAGCCAACCGGGACAGACTAATGAAAAACTGTTTTTT
CASSQPGQTNEKLFF
>TRBJ2-3|TRBV10-3|NA|NA
TGTGCCATCAGAGGGTTAACAGATACGCAGTATTTT
CAIRGLTDTQYF
>TRBJ1-1|TRBV4-2|NA|NA
TGTGCCAGCAGCCAAGAGGAATCAAACACTGAAGCTTTCTTT
CASSQEESNTEAFF
>TRBJ2-5|TRBV25-1|NA|NA
TGTGCCAGCAGTGAATTGGGTGGAGGCAGGGAGACCCAGTACTTC
CASSELGGGRETQYF
>TRBJ2-6|TRBV29-1|few|NA
TGCAGCGTACGTGAAGCAGAATCTGGGGCCGACGTCCTGACTTTC
CSVREAESGADVLTF
>TRBJ1-4|TRBV29-1|few|TRBD1
TGCAGCGTGGCACAGGGGGATCAAAAACTGTTTTTT
CSVAQGDQKLFF
>TRBJ2-3|TRBV7-7|NA|NA
TGTGCCAGCAGCTCGTTGCCGGGAGACTCTAGCACAGATACGCAGTATTTT
CASSSLPGDSSTDTQYF
>TRBJ2-1|TRBV20-1|many|TRBD1
TGCAGATCGACGCCCCGCCAGGGGGTAGACGAGCAGTTCTTC
CRSTPRQGVDEQFF
>TRBJ1-6|TRBV9|NA|TRBD1
TGTGCCAGCAGCATGGGGACAGCGAATTCACCCCTCCACTTT
CASSMGTANSPLHF
>TRBJ2-3|TRBV7-9|once|NA
TGTGCCAGCAGCTTAAGGAGGCGGGACTCAAGCACAGATACGCAGTATTTT
CASSLRRRDSSTDTQYF
>TRBJ1-2|TRBV27|many|NA
TGTGCCAGCAGTCCGGACATAAACTATGGCTACACCTTC
CASSPDINYGYTF
>TRBJ1-1|TRBV29-1|NA|NA
TGCAGCGTCCGCTCATGGACTGTTGGGCAAAACGGTTTCTTT
CSVRSWTVGQNGFF
>TRBJ2-7|TRBV29-1|NA|NA
TGCAGCGTTGTCGGGGTGCGGCACGAGCAGTACTTC
CSVVGVRHEQYF
>TRBJ1-2|TRBV20-1|NA|NA
TGCAGTGCTAGAGATTTAAACACGGGCTACACCTTC
CSARDLNTGYTF
>TRBJ2-1|TRBV5-1|NA|TRBD2
TGCGCCAGCAGCCCCAGGACTAGCGGGAGGGCCTCGTTGGGCAATGAGCAGTTCTTC
CASSPRTSGRASLGNEQFF
>TRBJ2-1|TRBV29-1|NA|NA
TGCAGCCATTCAGGCGGGGACTCCTACAATGAGCAGTTCTTC
CSHSGGDSYNEQFF
>TRBJ2-7|TRBV6-2/TRBV6-3|NA|NA
TGTGCCAGCAGTTACGTACGTTCCTACGAGCAGTACTTC
CASSYVRSYEQYF
>TRBJ2-5|TRBV20-1|few|NA
TGCAGTGCTAGGGACGAGGGGTTCCAGCAAGAGACCCAGTACTTC
CSARDEGFQQETQYF
>TRBJ2-7|TRBV20-1|NA|NA
TGCAGTGCGAAAGTAGTAACCGAGCAGTACTTC
CSAKVVTEQYF
>TRBJ1-5|TRBV6-2/TRBV6-3|NA|NA
TGTGCCAGCAGTTCGCCAAATGGTAATAGCAATCAGCCCCAGCATTTT
CASSSPNGNSNQPQHF
>TRBJ2-3|TRBV10-3|NA|NA
TGTGCCATCAGTGATTTAGGGGGTGGAGATACGCAGTATTTT
CAISDLGGGDTQYF
>TRBJ2-7|TRBV7-8|NA|TRBD2
TGTGCCAGCAGCTTAGAGTTGTCAGGTAGCGGGACGAGCTCCTACGAGCAGTACTTC
CASSLELSGSGTSSYEQYF
>TRBJ1-5|TRBV6-1|NA|NA
TGTGCCAGCAGTGGGTCAGCTTCAAATCAGCCCCAGCATTTT
CASSGSASNQPQHF
>TRBJ2-7|TRBV3-1|NA|NA
TGTGCCAACAGCCCCTGGGACCGCATCGTCTCCTACGAGCAGTACTTC
CANSPWDRIVSYEQYF
>TRBJ2-2|TRBV10-3|NA|TRBD2
TGTGCCATCAGTGGGCGGACCGGGACTACGAACACCGGGGAGCTGTTTTTT
CAISGRTGTTNTGELFF
>TRBJ1-2|TRBV4-1|few|NA
TGCGCCAGCAGCCAAGGAGGGGCGGTTGGCTACACCTTC
CASSQGGAVGYTF
>TRBJ2-1|TRBV6-5|few|NA
TGTGCCAGCAGTTTAATGTCCGGGGCTAGCGTCAATGAGCAGTTCTTC
CASSLMSGASVNEQFF
>TRBJ2-5|TRBV4-2|many|NA
TGTGCCAGCAGCCAAGGAGAAGGGGAGGAAGGAGAGACCCAGTACTTC
CASSQGEGEEGETQYF
>TRBJ2-7|TRBV7-6|NA|TRBD2
TGTGCCAGCAGCTTAGACCCTCCTACTAGCGTCTACGAGCAGTACTTC
CASSLDPPTSVYEQYF
>TRBJ1-2|TRBV28|NA|TRBD1
TGTGCCAGCCTCAAAAAGACAGGGCATGGCTACACCTTC
CASLKKTGHGYTF
>TRBJ1-6|TRBV20-1|NA|NA
TGCAGTGCTAGGGAGGGGGGTTCCTATAATTCACCCCTCCACTTT
CSAREGGSYNSPLHF
>TRBJ1-1|TRBV10-3|NA|NA
TGTGCCATCAGGGAAGACCCGAATTTAAACACTGAAGCTTTCTTT
CAIREDPNLNTEAFF
>TRBJ2-7|TRBV27|NA|NA
TGTGCCAGCAGTGTCACAGGGAGTTCGTTTGACGAGCAGTACTTC
CASSVTGSSFDEQYF
>TRBJ1-2|TRBV4-1|NA|TRBD1
TGTGCCAGCAGCCAAGTCGACAGGGCGGAAGGCTACACCTTC
CASSQVDRAEGYTF
>TRBJ2-7|TRBV5-1|few|NA
TGCGCCAGCAGCCGGCCGGATGAGGAGCAGTACTTC
CASSRPDEEQYF
>TRBJ2-1|TRBV6-6|few|NA
TGTGCCGGCAGTACATCCAAGGGGGGGGAGCAGTTCTTC
CAGSTSKGGEQFF
>TRBJ1-1|TRBV12-3/TRBV12-4|NA|NA
TGTGCCAGCAGTTTAGCGGGCGGGGGCGTGAACACTGAAGCTTTCTTT
CASSLAGGGVNTEAFF
>TRBJ2-7|TRBV4-1|NA|TRBD1
TGCGCCAGCAGCCAACAACGGACAGGGAACGAGCAGTACTTC
CASSQQRTGNEQYF
>TRBJ2-6|TRBV4-1|many|NA
TGCGCCAGCAGCCAAGATAAAACCTCTGGGGCCAACGTCCTGACTTTC
CASSQDKTSGANVLTF
>TRBJ1-2|TRBV29-1|few|NA
TGCAGCGGCATACTGGGGGGCTATGGCTACACCTTC
CSGILGGYGYTF
>TRBJ1-5|TRBV27|few|NA
TGTGCCAGCAGGGCCAGGCGGACCCACAATCAGCCCCAGCATTTT
CASRARRTHNQPQHF
>TRBJ2-3|TRBV12-3/TRBV12-4|few|NA
TGTGCCAGCGGACTAGAACAGGGGGAAGCCACAGATACGCAGTATTTT
CASGLEQGEATDTQYF
>TRBJ2-3|TRBV12-5|NA|TRBD1
TGTGCTAGTGGTGCCGGGATTCAGGGGGGCACAGATACGCAGTATTTT
CASGAGIQGGTDTQYF
>TRBJ2-2|TRBV20-1|few|NA
TGCAGTGCTACGCCTAGCCTGGGCGGGGAGCTGTTTTTT
CSATPSLGGELFF
>TRBJ2-5|TRBV24-1|NA|NA
TGTGCCACCAGTGATTTGCAGGAGGAGTACCAAGAGACCCAGTACTTC
CATSDLQEEYQETQYF
>TRBJ2-3|TRBV20-1|NA|TRBD2
TGCAGTGCTTCTGATGAGACTAGCGGGGGACCAACGCAGTATTTT
CSASDETSGGPTQYF
>TRBJ2-5|TRBV6-1|NA|NA
TGTGCCAGCAGGGAGGCTACAGGGAAAGGGGAGACCCAGTACTTC
CASREATGKGETQYF
>TRBJ1-1|TRBV7-9|NA|NA
TGTGCCAGCAGCATCGCAGACATCACTGAAGCTTTCTTT
CASSIADITEAFF